This TCR beta chain was documented in a study of blood T cell repertoires in COVID-19. Study information: Researchers got acute and convalescent COVID-19 samples from the United States, Italy and Spain. Nucleic acid was either cDNA or gDNA, and it came from T cells, B-cell-depleted T cells, or PBMCs.

The ends lost 3 bases at V and 4 bases at J; junction bases unmatched: 8. The CDR3 has 16 amino acids. CDR1 is KGHSH and CDR2 is LQKENI in the germline V gene. Original analysis: Amplification with reference gene primers provided the estimates of nucleated cell counts. Repertoires were generated with immunoSEQ multiplex PCR, while TCRdb's copy carries only in-frame clones and drops some. That table is the source of V, J and clone size, and D and trimming were worked out from the DNA. The data show approximately 290,000 clones, roughly 80% seen once. The rearrangement uses TRBV18 and TRBJ2-2, with 7 bases that match TRBD1. The source of this sequence is a person aged 70 to 80 with COVID-19, enrolled during active disease. Sequences were obtained from peripheral blood. The CDR3 DNA reads TGTGCCAGCTCACCGTCCGGGACAGCAAGCACCGGGGAGCTGTTTTTT. Translating gives CASSPSGTASTGELFF.